This T cell receptor (beta chain) is drawn from a study of shared clonotypes between healthy human individuals. The repertoire was sequenced with immunoSEQ multiplex PCR; TCRdb's copy has only in-frame clones and lacks some. This table has about 1.9 million clones, around 93% appearing once. Positively selected for CCR7, the CD45RO-negative cells used as naive CD8 cells excluded terminally differentiated effector memory CD45RA+ cells. Sequenced sample: naive CD8+ T cells from PBMCs. This clonotype originated in a man aged 18 to 29 in good health. Some clones in this sample may be carry-over from other donors' samples.

The DNA of the CDR3 is TGTGCCAGCAGTTCGACAGGGGCTTATGGCTACACCTTC. This encodes CASSSTGAYGYTF. The chain employs TRBV9 and TRBJ1-2; 8 bases match TRBD1. In germline, CDR1 is SGDLS, CDR2 YYNGEE. Unmatched junction bases numbered 5, after V lost 5 bases and J lost 5 bases. This CDR3 region has 13 residues.